One sample yielded the 21 T cell receptor beta chains listed below, sequenced in a study of T cells in localized non-small cell lung cancer. Assay: immunoSEQ multiplex PCR; the TCRdb copy retains only in-frame clones and omits some. The sample includes about 92,000 clones, around 90% seen only once; the top ten take 4.1%. The source was PBMCs, collected before any cancer treatment. The origin of the receptors is a woman between 40 and 69 years old with stage II squamous cell lung carcinoma.

About this clone: The same CDR3 is also encoded by other DNA sequences in this sample. CDR3 DNA: TGTGCCAGCAGCCGGACAGGCGACTATGGCTACACCTTC. Amino acids: CASSRTGDYGYTF. V is TRBV5-4 and J is TRBJ1-2, with 7 bases that match TRBD1. Germline loops: CDR1 SGHNT, CDR2 YYREEE (reference sequence). The CDR3 extends over 13 amino acids. V gave up 4 bases and J gave up 3 bases; unmatched junction bases: 3.

The gene calls are TRBV5-1 and TRBJ2-7, with D tentatively TRBD1 or TRBD2 (7 bases each). CDR1 SGHRS and CDR2 YFSETQ come from the germline V gene. The CDR3 length is 16 residues. With 4 bases removed from V and 3 bases from J, the gap between germline ends came to 20 bases. The CDR3 sequence is CASSPGGGGRNYEQYF. CDR3 DNA sequence: TGCGCCAGCAGCCCTGGAGGGGGCGGGAGAAACTACGAGCAGTACTTC.

The chain combines TRBV5-4 with TRBJ2-7; TRBD1 agrees at 7 bases. Trimming took 3 bases from V and 2 from J; bases not matched to a gene: 11. Germline V CDR1 and CDR2: SGHNT, YYREEE (reference sequence). The CDR3 length is 16 residues. For the CDR3, the DNA is TGTGCCAGCAGCTCCAAGGGACAGCCAAATCCCTACGAGCAGTACTTC. It encodes CASSSKGQPNPYEQYF.

The chain joins TRBV6-1 to TRBJ1-5; unclear D gene. The CDR3 extends over 12 amino acids. With 5 bases removed from V and 9 bases from J, the gap between germline ends came to 11 bases. In germline, CDR1 is MNHNS, CDR2 SASEGT. The CDR3 bases are TGTGCCAGCAGTCCTGACGTGGGGCCCCAGCATTTT. Translating it yields CASSPDVGPQHF.

The rearrangement links TRBV7-3 to TRBJ2-1; 9 bases align to TRBD2. The CDR3 is made up of 14 amino acids. V dropped 5 bases and J dropped 8; count of bases not matched to a gene: 7. Germline CDR1 reads SGHTA; CDR2 reads FQGTGA. The CDR3 region has the DNA TGTGCCAGCAGCCATAGCGGGGGTGGCTATGAGCAGTTCTTC. Translation gives CASSHSGGGYEQFF.

The CDR3: CASSHVGSNQPQHF. The DNA for the CDR3 is TGTGCCAGCAGCCACGTTGGGAGCAATCAGCCCCAGCATTTT. V and J are TRBV6-1 and TRBJ1-5; D gene unclear. The CDR3 extends over 14 amino acids. CDR1 and CDR2 from the germline V gene are MNHNS and SASEGT. V dropped 6 bases and J dropped 1 base, with 10 bases sitting between them.

This sequence joins TRBV18 and TRBJ1-2, with D maybe TRBD1 (5 bases). With 2 bases removed from V and 3 bases from J, the gap between germline ends came to 7 bases. The CDR3 is 13 residues long. Looked up from germline, CDR1 is KGHSH and CDR2 is LQKENI. In DNA, the CDR3 is TGTGCCAGCTCACCAGACAGAGACTATGGCTACACCTTC. Its translation: CASSPDRDYGYTF.

The J gene is TRBJ1-5, the V gene TRBV19; the D gene is possibly TRBD1 (5 bases). V was shortened by 7 bases and J by 4 bases, with 11 bases between the two germline ends. The V gene's germline CDR1 is LNHDA and CDR2 SQIVND (reference sequence). The CDR3 runs 13 residues. Written as DNA, the CDR3 is TGTGCCAGTATTGACAGCCCGAATCAGCCCCAGCATTTT. It translates to CASIDSPNQPQHF.

The chain uses TRBV5-4 and TRBJ1-3; D uncertain. Trimming took off 4 bases at V and 0 bases at J, with 11 bases between the two ends. Germline CDR1 reads SGHNT; CDR2 reads YYREEE (reference sequence). CDR3 length equals 15 residues. CDR3 in DNA: TGTGCCAGCAGCACCCAAGGGCGCTCTGGAAACACCATATATTTT. Residues: CASSTQGRSGNTIYF.

This clone is a singleton in its sample. The CDR3 DNA follows: TGTGCCAGCGAACGGGGGCAAACTGAAGCTTTCTTT. This translates into CASERGQTEAFF. This chain connects TRBV6-1 to TRBJ1-1; weak D call: TRBD1 (6 bases). Looked up from germline, CDR1 is MNHNS and CDR2 is SASEGT. The ends were cut back, 8 bases at V and 5 bases at J, with 12 bases in the middle. CDR3 size: 12 residues.

The genes are TRBV9 and TRBJ2-3, with D possibly being TRBD2 (7 bases). The germline V and J ends were trimmed by 1 base and 0 bases, with 12 bases remaining between them. Germline CDR1 and CDR2: SGDLS and YYNGEE. CDR3 length equals 16 residues. CDR3 nucleotide sequence: TGTGCCAGCAGCGTATCGGGGGGCCAAAGCACAGATACGCAGTATTTT. It is translated as CASSVSGGQSTDTQYF.

The CDR3 loop reads CASSESISYNEQFF. Here the CDR3 DNA reads TGTGCCAGCAGCGAATCAATCTCCTACAATGAGCAGTTCTTC. The chain combines TRBV9 with TRBJ2-1, with D unresolved. V lost 3 bases and J 0 bases, leaving 7 bases between the germline ends. Germline assignment: CDR1 SGDLS and CDR2 YYNGEE. The CDR3 runs to 14 residues.

V usage is TRBV19 and J usage is TRBJ2-6; D possibly uses TRBD1 or TRBD2 (5 bases each). The V and J ends lost 8 bases and 0 bases respectively, with 20 bases between them. The CDR3 length is 18 residues. Germline CDR1 is LNHDA and CDR2 is SQIVND (reference sequence). The DNA for the CDR3 is TGTGCCAGTTTGCCGGGGCGGCAGGGAACCTCTGGGGCCAACGTCCTGACTTTC. Protein product: CASLPGRQGTSGANVLTF. The entire variable domain, with the rest obtained from reference TRBV19 and TRBJ2-6, is as follows: DGGITQSPKYLFRKEGQNVTLSCEQNLNHDAMYWYRQDPGQGLRLIYYSQIVNDFQKGDIAEGYSVSREKKESFPLTVTSAQKNPTAFYLCASLPGRQGTSGANVLTFGAGSRLTVL.

The chain couples TRBV11-2 to TRBJ2-1; TRBD2 agrees at 7 bases. Looked up from germline, CDR1 is SGHAT and CDR2 is FQNNGV. The CDR3 covers 15 residues. With 1 base clipped from V and 0 bases from J, the junction kept 0 bases outside the gene matches. The CDR3 coding sequence is TGTGCCAGCAGCTTAGGGACTAGCTCCTACAATGAGCAGTTCTTC. Encoded protein: CASSLGTSSYNEQFF.

This rearrangement joins TRBV29-1 to TRBJ2-7; D ambiguous. CDR3 length: 12 residues. The V and J ends lost 1 base and 6 bases respectively, with 10 bases between them. Per the germline V gene, CDR1 is SQVTM and CDR2 is ANQGSEA. The DNA of the CDR3 is TGCAGCGTTGAAGGGACCCGCTTCGAGCAGTACTTC. Protein product: CSVEGTRFEQYF.

The chain couples TRBV21-1 to TRBJ2-4; no check of the table's D call, TRBD2, against the DNA was made. TRBV21-1 is assigned pseudogene status. CDR3 length: 13 amino acids. The CDR3 DNA sequence: TGTGCCAGCTTTGGACTAGCGGGAGCCATTCAGTACTTC. The encoded protein is CASFGLAGAIQYF.

This clone came up once. The chain has TRBV2 and TRBJ1-1; tentatively, D is TRBD1 (6 bases). This CDR3 is 15 amino acids long. V was cut by 6 bases and J by 1 base, with 15 bases left in between. In germline, CDR1 is SNHLY, CDR2 FYNNEI. For the CDR3, the DNA is TGTGCCAGCAGACACTTACAGGGTCAGAACACTGAAGCTTTCTTT. Its protein is CASRHLQGQNTEAFF. Full variable domain (outside the CDR3, taken from reference TRBV2 and TRBJ1-1): EPEVTQTPSHQVTQMGQEVILRCVPISNHLYFYWYRQILGQKVEFLVSFYNNEISEKSEIFDDQFSVERPDGSNFTLKIRSTKLEDSAMYFCASRHLQGQNTEAFFGQGTRLTVV.

V gene TRBV19 combines with J gene TRBJ1-5; D unresolved. The CDR3 runs 15 residues. Germline CDR1 and CDR2: LNHDA and SQIVND (reference sequence). Trimming took 5 bases from V and 4 from J, leaving 15 bases between them. The CDR3 sequence: CASSRSEGTNQPQHF. The CDR3 DNA follows: TGTGCCAGTAGTCGATCGGAAGGAACAAATCAGCCCCAGCATTTT.

The chain combines TRBV6-6 with TRBJ2-1, with unresolved D. V lost 7 bases and J 9 bases, leaving 16 bases between the germline ends. Per the germline V gene, CDR1 is MNHNY and CDR2 is SVGAGI (reference sequence). The CDR3 is 13 amino acids. In DNA form, the CDR3 reads TGTGCCAGCACCGTCCTTTCTCGTCTTGAGCAGTTCTTC. Its translation is CASTVLSRLEQFF.

The chain links TRBV10-2 to TRBJ1-1; D perhaps matches TRBD1 (6 bases). Trimming removed 6 bases from V and 4 bases from J, with 12 bases in between. The CDR3 is 13 amino acids. Germline V gene data show CDR1 as WSHSY and CDR2 as SAAADI. CDR3 nucleotide sequence: TGCGCCAGCAGAGTCACAGGGACCACTGAAGCTTTCTTT. Translation: CASRVTGTTEAFF.

The chain uses TRBV6-5 and TRBJ1-5; unclear D gene. With 4 bases removed from V and 0 bases from J, the gap between germline ends came to 10 bases. Germline CDR1 is MNHEY and CDR2 is SVGAGI. CDR3 length: 15 residues. The CDR3 sequence is CASSSKFNSNQPQHF. CDR3 sequence (DNA): TGTGCCAGCAGTTCCAAATTCAATAGCAATCAGCCCCAGCATTTT.